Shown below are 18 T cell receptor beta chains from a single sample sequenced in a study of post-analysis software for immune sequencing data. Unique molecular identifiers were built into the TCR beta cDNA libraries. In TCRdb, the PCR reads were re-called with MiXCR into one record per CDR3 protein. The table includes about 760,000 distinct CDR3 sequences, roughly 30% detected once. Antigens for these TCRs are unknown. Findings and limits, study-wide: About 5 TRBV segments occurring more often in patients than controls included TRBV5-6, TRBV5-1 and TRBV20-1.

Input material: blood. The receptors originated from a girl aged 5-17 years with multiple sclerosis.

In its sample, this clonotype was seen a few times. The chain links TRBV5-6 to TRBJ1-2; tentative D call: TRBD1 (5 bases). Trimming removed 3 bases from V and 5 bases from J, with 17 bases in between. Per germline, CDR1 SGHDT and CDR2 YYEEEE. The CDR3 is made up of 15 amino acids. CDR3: CASSYPGTAIYGYTF. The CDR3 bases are TGTGCCAGCAGCTACCCCGGGACGGCTATTTATGGCTACACCTTC.

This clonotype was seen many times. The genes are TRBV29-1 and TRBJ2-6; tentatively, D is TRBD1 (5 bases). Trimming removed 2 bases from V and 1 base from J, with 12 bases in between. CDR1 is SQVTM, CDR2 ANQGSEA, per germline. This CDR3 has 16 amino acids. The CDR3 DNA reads TGCAGCGTTGAATACTGGGGCAGGTCTGGGGCCAACGTCCTGACTTTC. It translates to CSVEYWGRSGANVLTF. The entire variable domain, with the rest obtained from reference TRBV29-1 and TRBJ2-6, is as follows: SAVISQKPSRDICQRGTSLTIQCQVDSQVTMMFWYRQQPGQSLTLIATANQGSEATYESGFVIDKFPISRPNLTFSTLTVSNMSPEDSSIYLCSVEYWGRSGANVLTFGAGSRLTVL.

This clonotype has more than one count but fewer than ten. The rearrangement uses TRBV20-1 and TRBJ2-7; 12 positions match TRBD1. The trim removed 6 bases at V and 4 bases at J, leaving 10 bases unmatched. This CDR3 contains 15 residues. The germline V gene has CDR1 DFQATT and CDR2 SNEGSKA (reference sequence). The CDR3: CSAESGTGGRYEQYF. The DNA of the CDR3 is TGCAGTGCGGAGTCCGGGACAGGGGGCAGGTACGAGCAGTACTTC.

The DNA for the CDR3 is TGTGCCAGCAGTCCTACCCGGAGGGGCGCGGGGGCAGATACGCAGTATTTT. It yields the protein CASSPTRRGAGADTQYF. This sequence joins TRBV12-3 or TRBV12-4 and TRBJ2-3; 7 nucleotides match TRBD2. CDR3 length equals 17 residues. The J segment lost 4 bases and the V segment lost 5 bases, leaving 15 bases of the junction unmatched.

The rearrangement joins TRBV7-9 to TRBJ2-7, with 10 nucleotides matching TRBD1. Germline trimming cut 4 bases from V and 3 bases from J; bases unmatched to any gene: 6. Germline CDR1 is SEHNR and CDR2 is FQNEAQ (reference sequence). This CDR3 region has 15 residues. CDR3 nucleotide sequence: TGTGCCAGCAGCTCAACGGGACAGGGGAACTACGAGCAGTACTTC. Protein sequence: CASSSTGQGNYEQYF.

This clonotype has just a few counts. The CDR3 bases are TGTGCCAGCAGCCAGGTGTCAGGCTCGCATGAAAAACTGTTTTTT. Protein: CASSQVSGSHEKLFF. V and J are TRBV3-1 and TRBJ1-4; D uncertain. The CDR3 loop spans 15 amino acids. V was shortened by 3 bases and J by 6 bases, with 14 bases between the two germline ends. Germline values: CDR1 LGHDT, CDR2 YNNKEL (reference sequence).

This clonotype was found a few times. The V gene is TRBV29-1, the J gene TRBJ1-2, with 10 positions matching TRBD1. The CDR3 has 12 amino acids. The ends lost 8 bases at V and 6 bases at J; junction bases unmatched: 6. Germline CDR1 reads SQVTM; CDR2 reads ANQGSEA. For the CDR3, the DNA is TGCAGCTCTCGACAGGGGGCGGATGGCTACACCTTC. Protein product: CSSRQGADGYTF.

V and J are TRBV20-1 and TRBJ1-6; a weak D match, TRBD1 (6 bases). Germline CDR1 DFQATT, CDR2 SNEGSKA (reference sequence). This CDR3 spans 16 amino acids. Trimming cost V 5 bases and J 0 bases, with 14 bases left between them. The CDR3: CSARTGFSSYNSPLHF. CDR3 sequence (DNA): TGCAGTGCTCGTACAGGGTTCAGCTCCTATAATTCACCCCTCCACTTT.

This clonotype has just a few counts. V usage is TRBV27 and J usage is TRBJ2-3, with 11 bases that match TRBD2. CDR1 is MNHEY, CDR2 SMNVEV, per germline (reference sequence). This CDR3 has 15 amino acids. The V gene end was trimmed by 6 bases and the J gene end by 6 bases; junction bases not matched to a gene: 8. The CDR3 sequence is CASRMMGTSGDTQYF. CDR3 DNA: TGTGCCAGCAGGATGATGGGGACTAGCGGCGATACGCAGTATTTT.

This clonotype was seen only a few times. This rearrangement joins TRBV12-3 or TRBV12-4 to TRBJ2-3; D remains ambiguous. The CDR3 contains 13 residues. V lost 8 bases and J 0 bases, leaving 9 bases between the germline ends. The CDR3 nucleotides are TGTGCCAGCGGCAGATCTAGCACAGATACGCAGTATTTT. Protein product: CASGRSSTDTQYF.

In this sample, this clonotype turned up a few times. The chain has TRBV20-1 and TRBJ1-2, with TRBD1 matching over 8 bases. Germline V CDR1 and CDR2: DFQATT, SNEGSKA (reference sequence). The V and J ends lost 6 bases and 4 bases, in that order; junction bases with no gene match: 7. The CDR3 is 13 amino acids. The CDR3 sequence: CSARQGQGYGYTF. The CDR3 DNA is TGCAGTGCCCGACAGGGGCAAGGCTATGGCTACACCTTC.

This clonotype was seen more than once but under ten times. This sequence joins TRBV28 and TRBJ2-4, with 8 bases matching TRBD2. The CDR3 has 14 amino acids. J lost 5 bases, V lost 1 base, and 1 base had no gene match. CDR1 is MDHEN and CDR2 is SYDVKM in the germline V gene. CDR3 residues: CASSLSGGENIQYF. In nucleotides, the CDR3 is TGTGCCAGCAGTTTATCGGGGGGGGAAAACATTCAGTACTTC.

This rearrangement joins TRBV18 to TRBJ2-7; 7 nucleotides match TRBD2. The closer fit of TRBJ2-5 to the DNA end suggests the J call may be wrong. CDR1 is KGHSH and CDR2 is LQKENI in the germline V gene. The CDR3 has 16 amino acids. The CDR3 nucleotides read TGTGCCAGCTCACCTTTCACCGCCGGGGGGCAAGAGACCCAGTACTTC. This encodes CASSPFTAGGQETQYF.

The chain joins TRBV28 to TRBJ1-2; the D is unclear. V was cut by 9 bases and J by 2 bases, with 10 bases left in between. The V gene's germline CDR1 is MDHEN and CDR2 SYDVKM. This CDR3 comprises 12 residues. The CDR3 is CASGHPNYGYTF. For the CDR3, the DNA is TGTGCCAGTGGGCACCCCAACTATGGCTACACCTTC.

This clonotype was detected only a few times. CDR3 nucleotide sequence: TGTGCCAGCAGTTTAATGGCGGGGGTGTACAATGAGCAGTTCTTC. This encodes CASSLMAGVYNEQFF. This chain connects TRBV12-3 or TRBV12-4 to TRBJ2-1, with 7 bases identical to TRBD2. V gave up 2 bases and J gave up 4 bases; unmatched junction bases: 5. The CDR3 length is 15 residues.

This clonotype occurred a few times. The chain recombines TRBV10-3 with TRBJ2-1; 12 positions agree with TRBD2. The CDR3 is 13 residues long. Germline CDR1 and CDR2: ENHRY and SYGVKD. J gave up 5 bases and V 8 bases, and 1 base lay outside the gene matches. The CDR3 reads CAIGLAGNNEQFF. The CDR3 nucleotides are TGTGCCATCGGACTAGCGGGGAACAATGAGCAGTTCTTC.

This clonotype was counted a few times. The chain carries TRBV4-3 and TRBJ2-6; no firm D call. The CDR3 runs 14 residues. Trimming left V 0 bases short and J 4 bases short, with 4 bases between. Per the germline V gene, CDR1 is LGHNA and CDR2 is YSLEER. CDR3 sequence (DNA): TGCGCCAGCAGCCAAGATATGGGGGCCAACGTCCTGACTTTC. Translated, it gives CASSQDMGANVLTF.

The CDR3 nucleotides read TGCAGTTCCCGGGACAGGGACTCTGGGGCCAACGTCCTGACTTTC. Protein: CSSRDRDSGANVLTF. The J gene is TRBJ2-6, the V gene TRBV20-1, with TRBD1 identical over 9 bases. The V gene's germline CDR1 is DFQATT and CDR2 SNEGSKA (reference sequence). J gave up 0 bases and V 8 bases, and 5 bases lay outside the gene matches. This CDR3 has 15 residues.